This T cell receptor (beta chain) appears in the sequencing data of a study of cytomegalovirus exposure and HLA in healthy donors (dated by TCRdb to 2016 to 2017). In the study overall: According to an earlier analysis of a few hundred of the donors, 150 million to 200 million T cells yielded roughly 110 million unique TCR beta sequences and about 300 Gb of sequence data. All discovery cohort repertoires had been generated using a single sequencing platform. Typing coverage differed by locus: A, B, C, DRB1 and DQB1 were typed in about 629-640 donors, DQA1 in about 500, DPA1 in 600 to 610, and DPB1 in just under 490. Across about 380 genotyped donors of the cohort, an average of about 200,000 unique TCR beta nucleotide sequences per donor were sequenced, and roughly 20% of those sequences were non-productive. The study aimed to test whether cataloging public T cell receptors could reveal signatures of past pathogen exposure. Besides the first cohort of 550 to 750 subjects, a separate validation cohort made up of roughly 130 different subjects was used. In a later genetic analysis, genome-wide SNP genotypes for about 65% of the roughly 700 donors were used, and that subset was treated as a discovery cohort. An early release that covered some 640 HLA-typed donors contained 250 to 350 gigabases of sequencing data and 75 million to 100 million unique TCR sequences. To study patterns of TCR occurrence, a later analysis re-analyzed previously published TCR beta repertoires from 500 to 850 donors and added high-resolution HLA genotyping. Rather than using new phenotypic data, the later analysis identified candidate immune exposures from TCR beta sequences and from how often those sequences occurred across donors. The genetic ancestry cluster associated with self-reported Caucasian donors included 80% to 90% of the roughly 400 genotyped donors. A few DR-DQ haplotypes were treated as single units for association and clustering because of strong linkage in the cohort. Alongside the repertoire data, information on donor age, sex, ethnicity and CMV serostatus was compiled. High-throughput TCR immunosequencing, statistical association of individual TCRs with disease status, and machine learning were combined to predict cytomegalovirus infection status. An earlier analysis of 587 of the donors used high-throughput TCR beta sequencing to judge whether each TCR beta V gene segment behaved as functional or pseudogenic. The study profiled the T cell repertoires of hundreds of subjects by immunosequencing and related them to cytomegalovirus serostatus. Both class I and class II loci were covered by HLA typing, at four-digit resolution. What the work shows at the level of the full study, not this receptor alone: In a later analysis, HLA-associated TCR beta chains showed more clonal expansion and lower generation probabilities than non-associated chains that were equally common. A further reported finding was that TCR beta sequences accurately predicted the HLA-A and HLA-B alleles for most subjects in the first cohort. A few of the identified cytomegalovirus-associated TCR beta chains were confirmed in vitro to be specific for cytomegalovirus antigens. The only immune exposure information available for the cohort was CMV serostatus. The cohort was sequenced for TCR beta chains only, and without alpha or paired-chain data the features that could be detected were limited. The classifier was reported to diagnose cytomegalovirus status with high specificity and sensitivity in both the original and validation cohorts. Broadly in line with IMGT annotations, most TCR beta V segments showed up in productive rearrangements about 87% or about 30% of the time in an earlier analysis of roughly 590 of the donors. According to a later analysis, parvovirus B19, influenza, CMV and Epstein-Barr virus appeared linked to several top co-occurrence clusters. Seventeen rarely observed V segments, including chromosome 9 orphons, were excluded from the earlier analysis of approximately 500 of the donors because counts were too low. Compared with the approximately 670-donor mean, donors in an Asian-associated ancestry cluster had fewer N-insertions in productive TCRs, according to a later genetic analysis. The study gave a list of more than 150 TCR beta chains associated with cytomegalovirus. Most TCR sequences were observed very rarely across donors, whereas some public TCRs were present in many individuals. Sequencing depth was assumed to be roughly uniform across donors in the presence/absence analyses, though that assumption may not hold. Assigning TCR associations to individual alleles was difficult when HLA alleles, especially DR and DQ, strongly co-occurred. Because HLA typing was unavailable for some donors at each locus, only the typed subset was used in association tests. A later analysis found that most CMV-associated TCR beta chains appeared HLA-restricted, with HLA associations seemingly driven largely by CMV exposure. A cluster of highly shared sequence variants was judged likely to represent a technical artifact of the sequencing pipeline. Linkage disequilibrium might explain the correlated functional status among segregating V segments, but an unknown experimental factor could not be excluded. A later genetic analysis associated a missense DCLRE1C variant with V-gene and J-gene trimming of TCR beta chains, and an independent cohort replicated the association. At a false discovery rate of 0.05, a later analysis linked under 20,000 TCR beta sequences to specific HLA alleles. It was suggested by the authors that the approach could potentially be generalized to other disease states and immunological phenotypes. In a later analysis, the rate of TCR association differed among HLA loci, with DRB1 alleles having the most associated TCRs and HLA-C alleles having the fewest.

The receptor library was made with the immunoSEQ multiplex PCR assay. A mixture of 60 forward primers for TCR Vbeta segments and 13 reverse primers for TCR Jbeta segments was used in the multiplex PCR. The CDR3 region of rearranged TCR beta genes was amplified from genomic DNA by a multiplex PCR assay. Amplified TCR beta libraries were sequenced as 87-base-pair reads on the Illumina HiSeq System. In the authors' own workflow: Across the 500 to 700 repertoires, a later analysis counted approximately 83 million unique TCR beta chains, roughly 11 million of which were shared by at least two donors. Raw reads were error-corrected and collapsed into unique sequences by a nearest-neighbor algorithm in which closely related sequences were merged to remove PCR and sequencing errors. To assign V, D and J gene segments, CDR3 sequences were aligned to IMGT reference sequences. For a sequence to be retained, a match of at least six nucleotides was required to both a V gene segment and a J gene segment. A rearrangement was called productive if the CDR3 had no stop codons and remained in frame with V and J, and every other rearrangement was called non-productive. CDR3 was defined according to IMGT convention as the region running from the second conserved V-encoded cysteine to the conserved J-encoded phenylalanine. In an earlier analysis of around 640 of the donors, sequences lacking an unambiguous match to a single V gene segment were excluded. An earlier analysis of some 610 of the donors called V segments functional above 56.7% productive rearrangements and segregating when the between-donor standard deviation exceeded 5%. A statistical classification framework was built for diagnosing cytomegalovirus status from the catalog of TCR beta chain sequences. V and J gene assignment, in a later analysis, came from comparing TCR nucleotide sequences with IMGT/GENE-DB human TR gene sequences. In a later analysis, CDR3 sequences and most-parsimonious VDJ recombination scenarios were assigned using the TCRdist pipeline. In a later analysis, each TCR beta chain was defined by its CDR3 amino acid sequence together with its V-gene family, and reads without a unique V-gene family were excluded. A later analysis removed 550 to 650 highly shared, low-generation-probability nucleotide sequences to deal with suspected cross-contamination and a sequencing artifact. In a later analysis, a clonal expansion index was calculated for each public chain from normalized within-repertoire ranks of inferred template counts. In a later analysis, generation probabilities were computed using a VDJ recombination model fitted to out-of-frame rearrangements, and the results were checked against IGoR. Hypergeometric tests were used in a later analysis to score TCR-TCR, TCR-HLA and TCR-CMV co-occurrence, with a repertoire-size bias correction applied to the TCR pairs. A later analysis estimated false discovery rates by permuting HLA or CMV assignments 20 times. In a later analysis, co-occurring TCRs were grouped using DBSCAN, and TCRdist sequence similarity was added for clustering within HLA-allele-positive subsets. Repertoires with fewer than 30,000 or more than 120,000 public chains were left out of co-occurrence clustering, as were about five repertoires with anomalous nucleotide sharing. TCRdb mirrors the immuneACCESS table, restricted to in-frame sequences. Some clones are absent from its copies; in checked studies, under half trace to an unresolved V gene, and the reason for the others is unknown. D and trimming were read from the DNA, whereas the V and J calls and clone size are those reported in that table. The sample yields about 130,000 clones; over 75% were counted once. 5.3% of the sample comes from the top ten.

Worth noting for this clone: Its recognized antigen is unknown. The record has no base qualities; no much larger clone is one base away.

The cohort comprised under 700 healthy bone marrow donors. At the time of sampling, every cohort member was nominally healthy, though immune exposures that went unrecorded were likely present. The donor was CMV seronegative and was included in the group of a few hundred seronegative cohort members. Each donor provided a peripheral blood sample, and peripheral blood mononuclear cells were used for TCR beta sequencing. Genomic DNA was extracted from the blood cell samples with the Qiagen DNeasy Blood Extraction Kit. Sequencing input: PBMCs. The sequence was collected from a man younger than 45 in good health and CMV-seronegative.

The DNA reads TGTGCCAGCAGCTTGTACGCGGGCCTCGACTATGGCTACACCTTC. Its product reads: CASSLYAGLDYGYTF. The chain employs TRBV5-5 and TRBJ1-2; the D gene identity is not certain. Inclusive of the bounding cysteine and phenylalanine, the CDR3 is 15 residues long. Just CDR3 DNA is preserved here, 45 bases in frame from base 1. The V and J ends are trimmed by 1 base and 3 bases, leaving 13 bases between them. The germline V gene (reference sequence) sets CDR1 to SGHKS and CDR2 to YYEKEE. With all but the CDR3 taken from the reference TRBV5-5 and TRBJ1-2 genes, the full variable domain is: DAGVTQSPTHLIKTRGQQVTLRCSPISGHKSVSWYQQVLGQGPQFIFQYYEKEERGRGNFPDRFSARQFPNYSSELNVNALLLGDSALYLCASSLYAGLDYGYTFGSGTRLTVV.